This TCR beta chain was profiled in a study of cytomegalovirus exposure and HLA in healthy donors. V was clipped by 1 base and J by 4 bases; unmatched bases: 7. The CDR3 has 15 amino acids. Germline CDR1 SGHVS, CDR2 FQNEAQ. Primers included in the PCR were 60 Vbeta and 13 Jbeta primers. The table came from immunoSEQ multiplex PCR; TCRdb's copy has only in-frame clones and leaves some out. The sample yields 150,000 or so clones, approximately 71% seen once. The clonotype originates from a man aged 18 to 29 in good health and CMV-seropositive. The chain links TRBV7-8 to TRBJ2-7; 7 nucleotides line up with TRBD1. The specimen was PBMCs. The CDR3 DNA reads TGTGCCAGCAGCTTAGGGACAGGAACTACTTACGAGCAGTACTTC. Translating it yields CASSLGTGTTYEQYF.